The clone carrying this TCR beta chain was seen more than once but under ten times. Some clones are missing from TCRdb's copy, which holds only in-frame ones; the method was immunoSEQ multiplex PCR. Of around 19,000 clones listed, around nine tenths were seen once; the top ten hold approximately 10%. This sample was included in a study of blood T cell repertoires in COVID-19. The CDR3 totals 15 residues. Trimming pared 2 bases from V and 3 bases from J, leaving 12 bases between. CDR1 is SGHDT and CDR2 is YYEEEE in the germline V gene. The V and J genes are TRBV5-6 and TRBJ1-5, with unresolved D. The sample consisted of peripheral blood. This TCR was recovered from a human donor in a cohort sampled during active COVID-19. CDR3 sequence reads: CASSFFQSLNQPQHF. The DNA for the CDR3 is TGTGCCAGCAGCTTTTTTCAGTCCCTCAATCAGCCCCAGCATTTT. The full variable domain, rest sourced from reference TRBV5-6 and TRBJ1-5, is DAGVTQSPTHLIKTRGQQVTLRCSPKSGHDTVSWYQQALGQGPQFIFQYYEEEERQRGNFPDRFSGHQFPNYSSELNVNALLLGDSALYLCASSFFQSLNQPQHFGDGTRLSIL.